The rows below give T cell receptor beta chains drawn from one sample of a study of blood T cell repertoires in COVID-19. Here immunoSEQ multiplex PCR was the method, and the copy in TCRdb shows in-frame clones only, minus some. The sample holds roughly 23,000 clones; approximately 91% are singletons and the top ten take 27%. Sequencing was performed on peripheral blood. The receptors derive from a man between 65 and 85 years old with COVID-19, enrolled during active disease. The CDR3 runs from the conserved cysteine through the conserved F or W. Each record gives: V gene, J gene, D gene, clone size, CDR3 protein, CDR3 DNA. The D gene is left open where the match is weak. For some rows the clone size is stated as once, few or many, or as a class when expanded; others skip it.

TRBV19	TRBJ1-1	TRBD1	NA	CASRVRGQPYEAFF	TGTGCCAGCCGCGTCAGGGGGCAACCCTATGAAGCTTTCTTT
TRBV6-6	TRBJ2-4	NA	NA	CASSYTKNIQYF	TGTGCCAGCAGTTACACAAAAAACATTCAGTACTTC
TRBV18	TRBJ2-2	NA	NA	CASSPRQANTGELFF	TGTGCCAGCTCACCACGGCAGGCGAACACCGGGGAGCTGTTTTTT
TRBV27	TRBJ1-2	TRBD1	NA	CASSPGQNYGYTF	TGTGCCAGCAGTCCGGGACAGAACTATGGCTACACCTTC
TRBV10-3	TRBJ2-7	NA	NA	CAISGHRSAGGIEQYF	TGTGCCATCAGTGGGCACCGCTCGGCAGGGGGGATCGAGCAGTACTTC
TRBV29-1	TRBJ2-1	NA	NA	CSVDGQDRGEQFF	TGCAGCGTTGACGGCCAGGATAGGGGTGAGCAGTTCTTC
TRBV18	TRBJ2-1	NA	NA	CASSPDYRSYNEQFF	TGTGCCAGCTCACCGGACTACCGCTCCTACAATGAGCAGTTCTTC
TRBV3-1/TRBV3-2	TRBJ2-2	TRBD1	NA	CASSHPFGTGVTGELFF	TGTGCCAGCAGCCACCCGTTTGGGACAGGGGTCACCGGGGAGCTGTTTTTT
TRBV6-1	TRBJ1-2	NA	NA	CASSEFSGDTF	TGTGCCAGCAGTGAATTTTCGGGGGACACCTTC
TRBV5-1	TRBJ2-3	TRBD1	NA	CASSSGTGVLTDTQYF	TGCGCCAGCAGCTCGGGGACAGGGGTTTTAACAGATACGCAGTATTTT
TRBV25-1	TRBJ2-7	TRBD2	NA	CASSVLAGGPEEQYF	TGTGCCAGCAGTGTTCTAGCGGGAGGGCCAGAAGAGCAGTACTTC
TRBV6-5	TRBJ1-5	NA	once	CASSYGRPWEQPQHF	TGTGCCAGCAGTTACGGCAGACCTTGGGAGCAGCCCCAGCATTTT
TRBV3-1/TRBV3-2	TRBJ2-3	NA	NA	CASSQRGGTDTQYF	TGTGCCAGCAGCCAAAGGGGGGGTACAGATACGCAGTATTTT
TRBV12-3/TRBV12-4	TRBJ1-2	NA	NA	CASSLTGRDGYTF	TGTGCCAGCAGTTTAACCGGGAGGGATGGCTACACCTTC
TRBV5-1	TRBJ2-1	NA	NA	CASTKPGSSYNEQFF	TGCGCCAGCACCAAACCGGGAAGCTCCTACAATGAGCAGTTCTTC
TRBV29-1	TRBJ2-3	NA	NA	CSVPGLGASTDTQYF	TGCAGCGTTCCGGGTCTGGGAGCGAGCACAGATACGCAGTATTTT
TRBV18	TRBJ2-1	TRBD2	NA	CASSPLAGGGEQFF	TGTGCCAGCTCACCACTAGCGGGGGGGGGTGAGCAGTTCTTC
TRBV11-2	TRBJ2-1	TRBD2	NA	CASSPRPSGRAFNEQFF	TGTGCCAGCAGCCCCCGCCCCAGCGGGAGGGCCTTCAATGAGCAGTTCTTC
TRBV7-8	TRBJ2-7	TRBD1	NA	CASSPRGQGAYEQYF	TGTGCCAGCAGCCCTCGGGGACAGGGGGCCTACGAGCAGTACTTC
TRBV5-1	TRBJ2-5	NA	few	CASSLRSQETQYF	TGCGCCAGCAGCCTGAGAAGCCAAGAGACCCAGTACTTC
TRBV6-6	TRBJ2-3	TRBD2	few	CASSRSGTSTDTQYF	TGTGCCAGCAGCCGCAGCGGGACTAGCACAGATACGCAGTATTTT
TRBV3-1/TRBV3-2	TRBJ2-5	NA	once	CASSQDGGVLWETQYF	TGTGCCAGCAGCCAAGATGGAGGTGTCCTTTGGGAGACCCAGTACTTC
TRBV12-5	TRBJ2-7	NA	NA	CASGLLDRYEQYF	TGTGCTAGTGGTTTACTTGACAGATACGAGCAGTACTTC
TRBV5-4	TRBJ2-1	NA	NA	CASSQGSYNEQFF	TGTGCCAGCAGCCAGGGCAGTTACAATGAGCAGTTCTTC
TRBV25-1	TRBJ1-2	NA	few	CASSGSGRSYGYTF	TGTGCCAGCAGTGGCTCCGGGAGGTCTTATGGCTACACCTTC